This passage covers 15 T cell receptor beta chains from one sample sequenced in a study of T and B cells in COVID-19 patients. BIOMED2 TRB-A/B primer pools were used in multiplex TRB PCR. TCRdb analysed the multiplex PCR reads with MiXCR anew, one entry per CDR3 protein. In the table there are about 2,300 distinct CDR3 sequences, 27% of which are singletons. TRB was amplified from around 250-500 ng of blood genomic DNA. Sequenced: blood. The receptors here all came from a human donor with active COVID-19.

This clonotype is medium-sized in the sample. This rearrangement joins TRBV6-4 to TRBJ2-7, with D maybe TRBD2 (5 bases). The germline V gene has CDR1 MRHNA and CDR2 SNTAGT. The CDR3 contains 12 residues. V was trimmed by 7 bases and J by 5 bases, leaving 12 bases between them. This CDR3 is CASTASYHEQYF. DNA of the CDR3: TGTGCCAGCACGGCTAGCTACCACGAGCAGTACTTC.

The V call is TRBV5-1, the J call TRBJ2-7; TRBD2 aligns across 7 bases. Germline CDR1 and CDR2: SGHRS and YFSETQ. The CDR3 runs 13 residues. Trimming cost V 1 base and J 7 bases; bases outside gene matches: 5. The CDR3 sequence: CASSLYPGREQYF. In DNA form, the CDR3 reads TGCGCCAGCAGCTTGTACCCCGGGAGGGAGCAGTACTTC.

This clonotype is labeled as large. The chain has TRBV19 and TRBJ2-1; TRBD2 is a possible D gene (6 bases). V was trimmed by 7 bases and J by 9 bases, leaving 13 bases between them. Germline V lookup: CDR1 LNHDA, CDR2 SQIVND (reference sequence). The CDR3 contains 12 residues. The CDR3 DNA reads as TGTGCCAGTACCCGGAGGGCCGGTGAGCAGTTCTTC. The encoded protein is CASTRRAGEQFF.

This clonotype was seen a few times. This CDR3 is CASSLVVSYEQYF. The CDR3 bases are TGCGCCAGCAGCTTGGTTGTTTCCTACGAGCAGTACTTC. The V gene is TRBV5-1, the J gene TRBJ2-7; unclear D gene. Deletions cut 0 bases from V and 1 base from J, with 5 bases between. This CDR3 is 13 amino acids long. The V gene's germline CDR1 is SGHRS and CDR2 YFSETQ.

This clonotype was recorded a few times. J is TRBJ1-2 and V is TRBV20-1; no firm D call. Trimming pared 3 bases from V and 5 bases from J, leaving 13 bases between. Germline V gene data show CDR1 as DFQATT and CDR2 as SNEGSKA (reference sequence). The CDR3 spans 13 residues. The CDR3 here is CSASDNLGYGYTF. In DNA form, the CDR3 reads TGCAGTGCTAGTGACAACTTGGGGTATGGCTACACCTTC.

This clonotype was recorded once. This sequence joins TRBV12-5 and TRBJ2-5; TRBD1 aligns across 7 bases. Germline V gives CDR1 LGHNT, CDR2 FRNRAP. The CDR3 is 17 residues long. V was pared by 5 bases and J by 3 bases, with 15 bases of the junction left unmatched. The CDR3 here is CASGLFQGQDIKETQYF. CDR3 coding DNA: TGTGCTAGTGGTCTGTTCCAAGGACAGGATATTAAAGAGACCCAGTACTTC.

The chain recombines TRBV27 with TRBJ2-1; 12 nucleotides line up with TRBD2. V trimming: 5 bases; J trimming: 8 bases; junction bases outside the gene matches: 4. The CDR3 consists of 14 residues. In germline, CDR1 is MNHEY, CDR2 SMNVEV (reference sequence). The CDR3 protein is CASSPSGRAHEQFF. Written as DNA, the CDR3 is TGTGCCAGCAGTCCTAGCGGGAGGGCCCATGAGCAGTTCTTC.

This clonotype is medium-sized. This chain uses TRBV5-4 with TRBJ2-3, with D possibly being TRBD1 (7 bases). The CDR3 totals 16 residues. The germline V gene encodes CDR1 SGHNT and CDR2 YYREEE (reference sequence). V was shortened by 4 bases and J by 2 bases, with 17 bases between the two germline ends. The CDR3 DNA sequence: TGTGCCAGCAGCCGCGGGGTTACAGGGGCCACAGATACGCAGTATTTT. This sequence encodes CASSRGVTGATDTQYF. Supplemented by reference TRBV5-4 and TRBJ2-3, the full variable domain reads ETGVTQSPTHLIKTRGQQVTLRCSSQSGHNTVSWYQQALGQGPQFIFQYYREEENGRGNFPPRFSGLQFPNYSSELNVNALELDDSALYLCASSRGVTGATDTQYFGPGTRLTVL.

This clonotype counts as medium-sized (0.01 to 0.1%). The chain recombines TRBV6-2 or TRBV6-3 with TRBJ2-5; 7 bases align to TRBD2. The CDR3 is 15 amino acids. Germline values: CDR1 MNHEY, CDR2 SVGEGT. Trimming cost V 5 bases and J 2 bases; bases outside gene matches: 8. CDR3 region: CASSRAGTIQETQYF. The CDR3 DNA reads TGTGCCAGCAGTCGAGCGGGAACTATTCAAGAGACCCAGTACTTC.

This clonotype is labeled medium-sized. This chain connects TRBV30 to TRBJ2-3, with unresolved D. Germline-derived CDR1 and CDR2 are GTSNPN and SVGIG (reference sequence). V shed 2 bases and J shed 8 bases, with 11 bases lying between them. The CDR3 has 12 amino acids. In DNA form, the CDR3 reads TGTGCCTGGAGTCGGGCCCAAGGTACGCAGTATTTT. Its protein product is CAWSRAQGTQYF.

CDR3: CASSFAPGGMNEQFF. Here the CDR3 DNA reads TGCGCCAGCAGCTTTGCCCCAGGGGGCATGAATGAGCAGTTCTTC. J is TRBJ2-1 and V is TRBV5-1, with 8 bases matching TRBD1. This CDR3 is built from 15 residues. V was pared by 2 bases and J by 7 bases, with 8 bases of the junction left unmatched. Looked up from germline, CDR1 is SGHRS and CDR2 is YFSETQ.

The chain employs TRBV20-1 and TRBJ2-1; TRBD1 might be the D (5 bases). The length of the CDR3 is 12 residues. CDR1 is DFQATT and CDR2 is SNEGSKA in the germline V gene (reference sequence). Deletions cut 5 bases from V and 7 bases from J, with 12 bases between. In DNA form, the CDR3 reads TGCAGTGCTCAGGGATCCTGGAATGAGCAGTTCTTC. It codes for CSAQGSWNEQFF.

The V and J genes are TRBV24-1 and TRBJ2-1, with TRBD2 as a possible D gene (6 bases). CDR1 KGHDR and CDR2 SFDVKD come from the germline V gene. Trimming stripped 5 bases from V and 10 bases from J, with 11 bases between. The CDR3 spans 12 residues. In DNA, the CDR3 is TGTGCCACCAGTGGGGGGGTCCGCGAGCAGTTCTTC. The encoded protein is CATSGGVREQFF.

The chain carries TRBV19 and TRBJ2-1; D not resolved. Germline assignment: CDR1 LNHDA and CDR2 SQIVND (reference sequence). This CDR3 has 13 amino acids. Trimming shortened V by 5 bases and J by 7 bases, and 12 bases separated the two germline ends. The chain's CDR3 is CASSQSRQNEQFF. The CDR3 nucleotides are TGTGCCAGTAGTCAAAGTAGACAAAATGAGCAGTTCTTC.

By its share, this clonotype is large (0.1 to 1%). This chain uses TRBV6-5 with TRBJ2-2; no firm D call. The V gene lost 6 bases and the J gene lost 5 bases, with 7 bases spanning the gap. Germline CDR1 is MNHEY and CDR2 is SVGAGI. The CDR3 spans 12 residues. The CDR3 region has the DNA TGTGCCAGCAGGTTTCTTACCGGGGAGCTGTTTTTT. This translates into CASRFLTGELFF.